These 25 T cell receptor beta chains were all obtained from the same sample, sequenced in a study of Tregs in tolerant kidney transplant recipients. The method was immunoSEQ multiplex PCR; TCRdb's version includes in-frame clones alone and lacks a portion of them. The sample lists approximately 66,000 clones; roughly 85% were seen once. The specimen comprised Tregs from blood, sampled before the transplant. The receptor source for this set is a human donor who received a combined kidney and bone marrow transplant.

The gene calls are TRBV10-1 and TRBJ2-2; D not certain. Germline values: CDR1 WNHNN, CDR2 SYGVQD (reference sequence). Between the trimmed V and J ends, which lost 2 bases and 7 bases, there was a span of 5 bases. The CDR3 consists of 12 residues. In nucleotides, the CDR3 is TGCGCCAGCAGTGAGACTGTCGGGGAGCTGTTTTTT. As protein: CASSETVGELFF.

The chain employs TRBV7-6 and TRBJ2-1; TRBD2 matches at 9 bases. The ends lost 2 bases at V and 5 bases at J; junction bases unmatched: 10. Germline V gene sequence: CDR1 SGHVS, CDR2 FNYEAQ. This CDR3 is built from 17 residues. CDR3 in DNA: TGTGCCAGCAGCTTACCTTCCCCGGGACTAGCAAACAATGAGCAGTTCTTC. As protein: CASSLPSPGLANNEQFF.

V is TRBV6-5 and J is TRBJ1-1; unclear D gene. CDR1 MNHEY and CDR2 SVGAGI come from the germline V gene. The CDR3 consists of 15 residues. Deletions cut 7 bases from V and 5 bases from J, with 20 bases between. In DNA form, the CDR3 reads TGTGCCAGCAATCCACCGGGATATCCAAGGACTGAAGCTTTCTTT. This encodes CASNPPGYPRTEAFF.

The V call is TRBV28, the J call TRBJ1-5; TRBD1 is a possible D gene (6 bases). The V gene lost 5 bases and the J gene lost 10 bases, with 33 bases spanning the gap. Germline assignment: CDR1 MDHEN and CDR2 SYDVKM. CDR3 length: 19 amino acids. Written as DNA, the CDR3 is TGTGCCAGCAGTCCTCCCAAGGCCGGGGGGCCCTCTCGAAGGATTCCCCAGCATTTT. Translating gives CASSPPKAGGPSRRIPQHF.

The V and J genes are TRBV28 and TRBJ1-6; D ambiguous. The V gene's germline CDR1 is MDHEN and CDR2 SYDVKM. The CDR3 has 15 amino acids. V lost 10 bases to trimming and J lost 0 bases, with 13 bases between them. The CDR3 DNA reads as TGTGCCACCCTCCTGGCCAGCTCCTATAATTCACCCCTCCACTTT. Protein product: CATLLASSYNSPLHF.

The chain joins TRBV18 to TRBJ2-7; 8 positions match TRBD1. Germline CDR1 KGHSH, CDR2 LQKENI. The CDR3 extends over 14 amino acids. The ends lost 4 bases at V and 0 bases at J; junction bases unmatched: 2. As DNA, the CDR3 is TGTGCCAGCTCACAAGGACAGGGCTCCTACGAGCAGTACTTC. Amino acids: CASSQGQGSYEQYF.

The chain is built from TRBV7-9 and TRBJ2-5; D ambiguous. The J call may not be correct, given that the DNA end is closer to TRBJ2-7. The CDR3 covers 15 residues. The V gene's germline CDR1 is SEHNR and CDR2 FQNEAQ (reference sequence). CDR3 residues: CASSLAVLGHFEQYF. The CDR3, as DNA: TGTGCCAGCAGCTTAGCAGTTCTGGGCCACTTCGAGCAGTACTTC.

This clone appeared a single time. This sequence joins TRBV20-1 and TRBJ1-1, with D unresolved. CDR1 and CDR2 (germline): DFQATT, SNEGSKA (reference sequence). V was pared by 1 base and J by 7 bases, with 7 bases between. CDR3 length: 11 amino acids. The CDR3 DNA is TGCAGTGCTAGAGTGTGGGGTGAAGCTTTCTTT. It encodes CSARVWGEAFF.

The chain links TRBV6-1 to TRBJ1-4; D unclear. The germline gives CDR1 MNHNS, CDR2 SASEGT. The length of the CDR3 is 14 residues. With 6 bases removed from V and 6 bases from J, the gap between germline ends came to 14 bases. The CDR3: CASRVPASYEKLFF. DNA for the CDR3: TGTGCCAGCAGAGTTCCGGCATCGTATGAAAAACTGTTTTTT.

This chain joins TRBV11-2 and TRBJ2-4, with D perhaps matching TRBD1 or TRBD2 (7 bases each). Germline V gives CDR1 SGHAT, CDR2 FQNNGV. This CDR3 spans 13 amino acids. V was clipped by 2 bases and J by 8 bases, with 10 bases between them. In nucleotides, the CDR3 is TGTGCCAGCAGCTTATCAGGGGGGGACATTCAGTACTTC. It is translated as CASSLSGGDIQYF.

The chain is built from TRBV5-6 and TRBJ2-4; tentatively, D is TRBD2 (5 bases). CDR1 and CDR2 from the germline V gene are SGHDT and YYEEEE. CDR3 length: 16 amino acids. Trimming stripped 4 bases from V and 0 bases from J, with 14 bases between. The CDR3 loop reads CASSPAGPLAKNIQYF. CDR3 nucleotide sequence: TGTGCCAGCAGCCCGGCGGGCCCCCTAGCCAAAAACATTCAGTACTTC. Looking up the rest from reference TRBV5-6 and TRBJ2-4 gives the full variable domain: DAGVTQSPTHLIKTRGQQVTLRCSPKSGHDTVSWYQQALGQGPQFIFQYYEEEERQRGNFPDRFSGHQFPNYSSELNVNALLLGDSALYLCASSPAGPLAKNIQYFGAGTRLSVL.

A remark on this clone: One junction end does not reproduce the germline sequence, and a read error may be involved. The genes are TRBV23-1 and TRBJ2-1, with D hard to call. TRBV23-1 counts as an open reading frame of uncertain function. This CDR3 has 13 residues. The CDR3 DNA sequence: TGCGCCAGCCCCCAGGAACTTAACAATGGGCAGTTCTTC. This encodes CASPQELNNGQFF.

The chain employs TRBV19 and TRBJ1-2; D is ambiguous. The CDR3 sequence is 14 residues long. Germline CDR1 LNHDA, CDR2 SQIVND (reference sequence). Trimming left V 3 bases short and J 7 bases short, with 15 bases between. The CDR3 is CASSMTSHSGGYTF. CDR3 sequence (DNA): TGTGCCAGTAGTATGACCTCACACTCCGGTGGCTACACCTTC.

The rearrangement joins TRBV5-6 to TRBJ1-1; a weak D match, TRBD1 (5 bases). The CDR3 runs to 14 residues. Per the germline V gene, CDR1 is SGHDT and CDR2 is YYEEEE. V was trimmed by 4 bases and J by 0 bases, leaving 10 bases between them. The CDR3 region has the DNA TGTGCCAGCAGCCGCGTAGGGGTGAACACTGAAGCTTTCTTT. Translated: CASSRVGVNTEAFF.

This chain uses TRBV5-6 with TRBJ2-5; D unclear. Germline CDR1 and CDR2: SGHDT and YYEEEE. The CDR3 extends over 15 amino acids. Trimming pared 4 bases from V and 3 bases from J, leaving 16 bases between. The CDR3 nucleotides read TGTGCCAGCAGCATAACCACAAATATGAAAGAGACCCAGTACTTC. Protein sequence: CASSITTNMKETQYF.

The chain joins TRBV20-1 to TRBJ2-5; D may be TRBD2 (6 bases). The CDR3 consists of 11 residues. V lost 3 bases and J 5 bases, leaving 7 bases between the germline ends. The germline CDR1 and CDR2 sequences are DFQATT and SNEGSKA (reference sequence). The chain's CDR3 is CSASGSETQYF. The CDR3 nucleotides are TGCAGTGCTAGCGGGAGTGAGACCCAGTACTTC.

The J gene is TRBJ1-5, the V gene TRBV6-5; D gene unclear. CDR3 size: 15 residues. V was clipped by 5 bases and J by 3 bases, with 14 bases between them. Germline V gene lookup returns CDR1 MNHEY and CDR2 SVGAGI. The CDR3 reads CASSKTWAFNQPQHF. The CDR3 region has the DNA TGTGCCAGCAGTAAGACATGGGCCTTCAATCAGCCCCAGCATTTT.

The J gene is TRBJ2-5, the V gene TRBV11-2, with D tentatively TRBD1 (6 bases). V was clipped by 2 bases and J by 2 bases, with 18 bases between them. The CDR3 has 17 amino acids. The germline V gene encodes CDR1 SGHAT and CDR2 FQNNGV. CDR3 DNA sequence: TGTGCCAGCAGCTTATCCTTTGTCGACAGGAGACAAGAGACCCAGTACTTC. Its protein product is CASSLSFVDRRQETQYF. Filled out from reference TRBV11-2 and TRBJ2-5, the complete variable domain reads EAGVAQSPRYKIIEKRQSVAFWCNPISGHATLYWYQQILGQGPKLLIQFQNNGVVDDSQLPKDRFSAERLKGVDSTLKIQPAKLEDSAVYLCASSLSFVDRRQETQYFGPGTRLLVL.

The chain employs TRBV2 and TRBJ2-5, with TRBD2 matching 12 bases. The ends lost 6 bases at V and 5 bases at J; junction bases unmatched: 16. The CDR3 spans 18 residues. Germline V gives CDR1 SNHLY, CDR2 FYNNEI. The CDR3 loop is CASSGLAGGPRGGETQYF. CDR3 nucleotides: TGTGCCAGCAGCGGGCTAGCGGGGGGGCCCAGAGGTGGCGAGACCCAGTACTTC.

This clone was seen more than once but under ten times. In nucleotides, the CDR3 is TGTGCCAGCAGCCCACGCGGGGACGTGCAGTACTTC. This translates into CASSPRGDVQYF. This chain uses TRBV11-3 with TRBJ2-7; maybe TRBD2 (6 bases). Germline assignment: CDR1 SGHNT and CDR2 YENEEA. The CDR3 loop spans 12 amino acids. V lost 5 bases and J 9 bases, leaving 14 bases between the germline ends.

The CDR3 region is CASSAPSGGTEAFF. The CDR3 nucleotides are TGCGCCAGCAGCGCTCCTTCGGGGGGCACTGAAGCTTTCTTT. This chain connects TRBV5-1 to TRBJ1-1, with D tentatively TRBD1 (5 bases). Trimming took off 4 bases at V and 4 bases at J, with 14 bases between the two ends. The CDR3 is made up of 14 amino acids. Germline CDR1 and CDR2: SGHRS and YFSETQ.

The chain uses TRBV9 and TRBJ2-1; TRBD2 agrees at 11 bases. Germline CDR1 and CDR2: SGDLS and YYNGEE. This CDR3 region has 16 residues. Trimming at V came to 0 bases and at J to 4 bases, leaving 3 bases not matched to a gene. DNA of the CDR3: TGTGCCAGCAGCGTAGCTACTAGCGGGGGATACAATGAGCAGTTCTTC. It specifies CASSVATSGGYNEQFF.

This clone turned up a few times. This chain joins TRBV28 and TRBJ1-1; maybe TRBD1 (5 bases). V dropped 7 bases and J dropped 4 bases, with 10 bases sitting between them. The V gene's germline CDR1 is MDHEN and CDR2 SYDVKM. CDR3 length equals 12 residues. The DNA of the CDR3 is TGTGCCAGCACCTTGGGGGGCACTGAAGCTTTCTTT. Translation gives CASTLGGTEAFF.

CDR3 amino acids: CASTGTGNTIYF. CDR3 DNA sequence: TGTGCCAGCACGGGGACTGGAAACACCATATATTTT. The chain carries TRBV2 and TRBJ1-3; D call uncertain. The CDR3 runs 12 residues. Germline V gives CDR1 SNHLY, CDR2 FYNNEI. Trimming pared 7 bases from V and 2 bases from J, leaving 6 bases between.

Here the CDR3 DNA reads TGTGCCAGCGTCCAACTAGACCCCTACGAGCAGTACTTC. Translated: CASVQLDPYEQYF. The chain employs TRBV28 and TRBJ2-7, with a tentative D call TRBD2 (5 bases). V was pared by 8 bases and J by 2 bases, with 13 bases between. The length of the CDR3 is 13 residues. CDR1 is MDHEN and CDR2 is SYDVKM in the germline V gene.